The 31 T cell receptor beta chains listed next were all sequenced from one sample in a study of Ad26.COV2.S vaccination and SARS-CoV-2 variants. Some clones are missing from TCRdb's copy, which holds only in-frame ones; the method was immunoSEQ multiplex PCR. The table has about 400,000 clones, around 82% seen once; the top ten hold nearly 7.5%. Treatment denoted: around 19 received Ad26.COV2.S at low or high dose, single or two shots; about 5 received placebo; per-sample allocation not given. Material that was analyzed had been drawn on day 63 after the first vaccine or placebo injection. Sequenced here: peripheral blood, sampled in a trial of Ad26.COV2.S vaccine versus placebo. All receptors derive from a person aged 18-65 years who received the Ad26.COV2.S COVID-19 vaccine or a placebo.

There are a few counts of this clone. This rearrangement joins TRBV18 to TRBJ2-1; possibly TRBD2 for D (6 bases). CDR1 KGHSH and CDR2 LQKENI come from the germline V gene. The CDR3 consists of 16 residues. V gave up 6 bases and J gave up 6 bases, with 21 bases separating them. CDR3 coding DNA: TGTGCCAGCTCCCCTTCTGGGGGGTTTCGGGGCAATGAGCAGTTCTTC. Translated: CASSPSGGFRGNEQFF.

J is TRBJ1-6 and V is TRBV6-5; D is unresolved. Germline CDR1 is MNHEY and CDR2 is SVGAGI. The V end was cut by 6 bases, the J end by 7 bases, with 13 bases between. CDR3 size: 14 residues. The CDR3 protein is CASRPDGSNSPLHF. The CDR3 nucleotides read TGTGCCAGCAGGCCAGACGGTTCCAATTCACCCCTCCACTTT.

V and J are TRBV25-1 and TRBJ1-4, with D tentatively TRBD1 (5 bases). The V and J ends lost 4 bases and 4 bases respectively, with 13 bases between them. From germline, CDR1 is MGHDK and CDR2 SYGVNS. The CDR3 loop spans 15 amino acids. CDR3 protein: CASSVFGAVNEKLFF. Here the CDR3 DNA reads TGTGCCAGCAGTGTTTTTGGGGCCGTTAATGAAAAACTGTTTTTT.

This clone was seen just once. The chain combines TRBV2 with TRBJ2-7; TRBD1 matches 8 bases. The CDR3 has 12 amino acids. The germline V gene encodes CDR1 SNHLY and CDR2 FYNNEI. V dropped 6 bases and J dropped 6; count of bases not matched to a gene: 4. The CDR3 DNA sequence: TGTGCCAGCAGGACGGACAGGGCCGAGCAGTACTTC. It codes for CASRTDRAEQYF.

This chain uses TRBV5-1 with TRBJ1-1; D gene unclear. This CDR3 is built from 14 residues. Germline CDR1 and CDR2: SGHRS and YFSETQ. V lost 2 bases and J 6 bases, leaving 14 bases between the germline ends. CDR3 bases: TGCGCCAGCAGCTTAGGTCCAGGCTGGGCTGAAGCTTTCTTT. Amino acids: CASSLGPGWAEAFF.

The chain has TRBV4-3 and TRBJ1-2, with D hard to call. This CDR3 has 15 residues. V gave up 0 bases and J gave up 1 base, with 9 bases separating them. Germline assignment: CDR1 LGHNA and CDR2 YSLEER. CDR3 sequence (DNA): TGCGCCAGCAGCCAAGAGTCAGGCTTTAACTATGGCTACACCTTC. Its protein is CASSQESGFNYGYTF.

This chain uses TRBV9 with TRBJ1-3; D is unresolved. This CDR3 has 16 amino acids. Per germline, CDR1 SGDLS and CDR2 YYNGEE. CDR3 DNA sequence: TGTGCGAGCGCCCCTTTGGCAGGTACCTCTGGAAACACCATATATTTT. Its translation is CASAPLAGTSGNTIYF. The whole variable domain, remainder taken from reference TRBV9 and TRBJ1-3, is DSGVTQTPKHLITATGQRVTLRCSPRSGDLSVYWYQQSLDQGLQFLIQYYNGEERAKGNILERFSAQQFPDLHSELNLSSLELGDSALYFCASAPLAGTSGNTIYFGEGSWLTVV.

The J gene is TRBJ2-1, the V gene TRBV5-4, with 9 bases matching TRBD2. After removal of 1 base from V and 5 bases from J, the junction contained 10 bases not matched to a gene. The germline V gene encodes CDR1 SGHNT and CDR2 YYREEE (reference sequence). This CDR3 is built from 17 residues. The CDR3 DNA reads TGTGCCAGCAGCTTGTTGCGGGGGGGATTCGTGGACAATGAGCAGTTCTTC. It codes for CASSLLRGGFVDNEQFF.

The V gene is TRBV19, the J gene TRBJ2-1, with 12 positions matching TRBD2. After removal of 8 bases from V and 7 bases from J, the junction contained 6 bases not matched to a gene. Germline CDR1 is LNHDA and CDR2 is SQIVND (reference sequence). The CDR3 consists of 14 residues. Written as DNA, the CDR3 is TGTGCCAGTTCTAGCGGGAGGGCCGGGAATGAGCAGTTCTTC. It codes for CASSSGRAGNEQFF.

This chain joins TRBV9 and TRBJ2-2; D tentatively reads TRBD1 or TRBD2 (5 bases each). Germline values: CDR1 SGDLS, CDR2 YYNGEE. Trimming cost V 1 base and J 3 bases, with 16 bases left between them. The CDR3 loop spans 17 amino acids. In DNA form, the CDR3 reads TGTGCCAGCAGCGTAACCTGGGCGGTGGGGGACACCGGGGAGCTGTTTTTT. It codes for CASSVTWAVGDTGELFF.

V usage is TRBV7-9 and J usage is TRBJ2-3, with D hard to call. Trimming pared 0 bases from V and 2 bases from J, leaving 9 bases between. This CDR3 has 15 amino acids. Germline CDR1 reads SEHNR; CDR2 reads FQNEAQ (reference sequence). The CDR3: CASSLAVPPTDTQYF. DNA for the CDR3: TGTGCCAGCAGCTTAGCGGTCCCCCCCACAGATACGCAGTATTTT.

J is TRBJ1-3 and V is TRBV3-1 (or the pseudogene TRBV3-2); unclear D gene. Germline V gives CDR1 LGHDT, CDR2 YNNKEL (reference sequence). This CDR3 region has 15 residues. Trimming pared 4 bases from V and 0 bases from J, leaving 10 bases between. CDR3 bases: TGTGCCAGCAGCCGGGCGGTCTTCTCTGGAAACACCATATATTTT. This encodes CASSRAVFSGNTIYF.

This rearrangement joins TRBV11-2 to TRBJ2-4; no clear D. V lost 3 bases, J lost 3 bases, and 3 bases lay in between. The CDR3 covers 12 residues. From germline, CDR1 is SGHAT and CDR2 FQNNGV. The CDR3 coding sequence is TGTGCCAGCAGCTTCGGCAAAAACATTCAGTACTTC. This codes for CASSFGKNIQYF. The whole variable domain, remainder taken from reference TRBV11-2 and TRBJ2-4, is EAGVAQSPRYKIIEKRQSVAFWCNPISGHATLYWYQQILGQGPKLLIQFQNNGVVDDSQLPKDRFSAERLKGVDSTLKIQPAKLEDSAVYLCASSFGKNIQYFGAGTRLSVL.

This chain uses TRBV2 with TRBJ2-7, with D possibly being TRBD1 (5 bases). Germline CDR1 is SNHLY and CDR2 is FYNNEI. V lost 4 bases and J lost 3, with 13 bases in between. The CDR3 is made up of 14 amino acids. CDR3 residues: CASSVKGHLYEQYF. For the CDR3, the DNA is TGTGCCAGCAGTGTAAAGGGGCACCTCTACGAGCAGTACTTC.

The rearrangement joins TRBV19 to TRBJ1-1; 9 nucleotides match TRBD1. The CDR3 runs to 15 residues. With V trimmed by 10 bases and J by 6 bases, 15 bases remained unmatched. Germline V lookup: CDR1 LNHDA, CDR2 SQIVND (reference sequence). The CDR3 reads CAIFRDRDITPEAFF. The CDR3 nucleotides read TGTGCCATTTTCCGGGACAGGGATATAACACCTGAAGCTTTCTTT. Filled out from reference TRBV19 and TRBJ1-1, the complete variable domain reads DGGITQSPKYLFRKEGQNVTLSCEQNLNHDAMYWYRQDPGQGLRLIYYSQIVNDFQKGDIAEGYSVSREKKESFPLTVTSAQKNPTAFYLCAIFRDRDITPEAFFGQGTRLTVV.

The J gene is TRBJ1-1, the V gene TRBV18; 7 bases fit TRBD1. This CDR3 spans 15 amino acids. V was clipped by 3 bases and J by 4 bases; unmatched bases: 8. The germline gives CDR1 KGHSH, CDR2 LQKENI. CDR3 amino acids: CASSPDRVKSTEAFF. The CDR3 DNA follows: TGTGCCAGCTCACCTGACAGGGTTAAAAGCACTGAAGCTTTCTTT.

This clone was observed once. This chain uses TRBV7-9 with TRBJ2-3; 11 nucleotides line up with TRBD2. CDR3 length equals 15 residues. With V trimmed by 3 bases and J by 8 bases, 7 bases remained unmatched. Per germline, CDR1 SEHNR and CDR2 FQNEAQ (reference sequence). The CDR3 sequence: CASSFVTSGGITQYF. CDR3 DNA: TGTGCCAGCAGCTTCGTCACTAGCGGGGGAATTACGCAGTATTTT.

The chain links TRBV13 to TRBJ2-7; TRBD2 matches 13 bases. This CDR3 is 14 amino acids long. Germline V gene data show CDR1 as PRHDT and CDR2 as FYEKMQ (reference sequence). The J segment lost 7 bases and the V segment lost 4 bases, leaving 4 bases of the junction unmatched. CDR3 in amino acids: CASSWGTSGNEQYF. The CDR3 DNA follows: TGTGCCAGCAGCTGGGGGACTAGCGGGAATGAGCAGTACTTC.

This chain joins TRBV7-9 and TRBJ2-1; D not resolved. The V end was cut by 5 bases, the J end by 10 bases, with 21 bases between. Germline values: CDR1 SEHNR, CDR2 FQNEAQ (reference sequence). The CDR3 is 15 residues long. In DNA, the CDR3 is TGTGCCAGCAGCCCAAGGGCTAGATCCTACCGAGAGCAGTTCTTC. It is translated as CASSPRARSYREQFF.

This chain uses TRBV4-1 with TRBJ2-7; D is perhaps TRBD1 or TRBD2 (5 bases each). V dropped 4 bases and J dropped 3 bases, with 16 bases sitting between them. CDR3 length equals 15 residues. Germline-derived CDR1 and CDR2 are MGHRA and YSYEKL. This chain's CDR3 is CASSRGTQTHYEQYF. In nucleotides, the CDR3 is TGCGCCAGCAGCCGAGGGACCCAGACCCACTACGAGCAGTACTTC.

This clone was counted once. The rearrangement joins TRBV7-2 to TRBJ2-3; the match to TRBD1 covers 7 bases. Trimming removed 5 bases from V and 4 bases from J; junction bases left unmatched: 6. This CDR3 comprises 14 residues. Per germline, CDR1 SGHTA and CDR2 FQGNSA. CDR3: CASSPPGGADTQYF. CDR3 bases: TGTGCCAGCAGCCCTCCAGGGGGTGCAGATACGCAGTATTTT.

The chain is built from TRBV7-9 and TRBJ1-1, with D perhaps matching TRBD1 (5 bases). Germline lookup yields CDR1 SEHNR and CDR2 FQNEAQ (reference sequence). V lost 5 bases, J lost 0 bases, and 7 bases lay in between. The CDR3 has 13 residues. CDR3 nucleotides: TGTGCCAGCAGCGCACAGGTGAACACTGAAGCTTTCTTT. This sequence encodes CASSAQVNTEAFF.

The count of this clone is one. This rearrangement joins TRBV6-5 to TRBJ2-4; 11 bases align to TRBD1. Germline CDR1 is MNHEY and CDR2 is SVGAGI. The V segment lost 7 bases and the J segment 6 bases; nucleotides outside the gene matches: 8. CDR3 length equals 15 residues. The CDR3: CASIVSGTGGNIQYF. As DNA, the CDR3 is TGTGCCAGCATCGTCTCCGGGACAGGGGGAAACATTCAGTACTTC.

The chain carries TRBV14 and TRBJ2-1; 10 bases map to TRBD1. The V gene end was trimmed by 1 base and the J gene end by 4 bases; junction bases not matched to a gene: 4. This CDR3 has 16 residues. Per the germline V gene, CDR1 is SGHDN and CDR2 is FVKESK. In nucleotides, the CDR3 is TGTGCCAGCAGCCAAGGAAGACAGGGGGCGTACAATGAGCAGTTCTTC. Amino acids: CASSQGRQGAYNEQFF.

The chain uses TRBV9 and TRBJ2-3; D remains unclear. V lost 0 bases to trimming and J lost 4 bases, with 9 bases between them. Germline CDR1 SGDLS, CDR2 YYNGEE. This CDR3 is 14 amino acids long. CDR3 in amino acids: CASSVGIAADTQYF. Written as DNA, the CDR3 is TGTGCCAGCAGCGTAGGAATAGCTGCAGATACGCAGTATTTT.

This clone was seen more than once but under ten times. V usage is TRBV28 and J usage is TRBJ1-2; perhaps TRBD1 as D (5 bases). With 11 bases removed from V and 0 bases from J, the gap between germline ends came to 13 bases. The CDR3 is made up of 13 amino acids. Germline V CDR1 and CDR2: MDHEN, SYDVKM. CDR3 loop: CAAAGGANYGYTF. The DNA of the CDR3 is TGTGCCGCGGCGGGGGGGGCTAACTATGGCTACACCTTC.

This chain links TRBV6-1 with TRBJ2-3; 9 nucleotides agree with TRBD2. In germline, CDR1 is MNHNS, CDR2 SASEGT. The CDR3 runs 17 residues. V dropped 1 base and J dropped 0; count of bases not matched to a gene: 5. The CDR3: CASSEVPAGGSTDTQYF. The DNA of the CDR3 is TGTGCCAGCAGTGAAGTACCAGCGGGGGGTAGCACAGATACGCAGTATTTT.

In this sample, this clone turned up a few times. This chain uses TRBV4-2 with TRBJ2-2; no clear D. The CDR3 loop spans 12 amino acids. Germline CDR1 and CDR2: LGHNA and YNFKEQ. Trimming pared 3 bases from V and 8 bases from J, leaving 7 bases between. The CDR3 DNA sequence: TGTGCCAGCAGCCAGGGCCGAGGGGAGCTGTTTTTT. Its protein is CASSQGRGELFF.

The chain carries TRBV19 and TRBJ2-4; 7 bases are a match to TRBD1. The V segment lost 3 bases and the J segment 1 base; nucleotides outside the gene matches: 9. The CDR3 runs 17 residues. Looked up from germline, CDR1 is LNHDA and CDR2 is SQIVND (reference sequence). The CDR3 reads CASSMGLTGTAKNIQYF. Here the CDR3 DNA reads TGTGCCAGTAGTATGGGGTTGACAGGGACGGCCAAAAACATTCAGTACTTC.

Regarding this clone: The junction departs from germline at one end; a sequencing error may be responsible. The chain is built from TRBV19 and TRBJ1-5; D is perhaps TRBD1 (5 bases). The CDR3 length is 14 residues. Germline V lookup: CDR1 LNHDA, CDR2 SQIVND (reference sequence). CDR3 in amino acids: CASSGGTANHPQHF. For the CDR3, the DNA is TGTGCCAGTAGTGGCGGGACGGCCAATCACCCCCAGCATTTT.

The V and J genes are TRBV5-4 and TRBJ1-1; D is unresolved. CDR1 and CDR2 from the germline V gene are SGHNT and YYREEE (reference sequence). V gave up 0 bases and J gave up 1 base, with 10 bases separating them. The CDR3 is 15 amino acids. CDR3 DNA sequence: TGTGCCAGCAGCTTGGATAGGGATCGGAACACTGAAGCTTTCTTT. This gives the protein CASSLDRDRNTEAFF. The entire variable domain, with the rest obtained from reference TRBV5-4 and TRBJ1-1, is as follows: ETGVTQSPTHLIKTRGQQVTLRCSSQSGHNTVSWYQQALGQGPQFIFQYYREEENGRGNFPPRFSGLQFPNYSSELNVNALELDDSALYLCASSLDRDRNTEAFFGQGTRLTVV.